Listed below are T cell receptor beta chains from one sample, sequenced in a study of blood T cells in healthy people across ages. TCRdb reanalysed the 5' RACE reads using MiXCR and keeps one entry per CDR3 protein. The sample includes under 700,000 distinct CDR3 sequences, under 30% of them seen just once. These records were also assigned to another study, of T cells of mothers and their children.

The source material was blood. Source of these receptors: a boy younger than 18 in good health. Both conserved end residues are part of each CDR3. D genes are given only for firm matches. Clone size is stated in some rows and not others, as once, few, many or a class when expanded.

clone size	D gene	J gene	V gene	CDR3 protein	CDR3 DNA
.	.	TRBJ2-7	TRBV28	CANSDRDLTYEQYF	TGTGCCAACAGTGACCGGGACTTGACCTACGAGCAGTACTTC
.	.	TRBJ1-5	TRBV7-2	CASTLRGGVNQPQHF	TGTGCCAGCACCCTACGCGGGGGTGTGAATCAGCCCCAGCATTTT
.	.	TRBJ1-1	TRBV5-1	CASSVSGRNTEAFF	TGCGCCAGCAGCGTTTCCGGGAGGAACACTGAAGCTTTCTTT
few	TRBD1	TRBJ1-4	TRBV28	CASTGTGIAVGEKLFF	TGTGCCAGCACTGGGACAGGGATCGCGGTCGGCGAAAAACTGTTTTTT
few	TRBD2	TRBJ2-5	TRBV5-4	CASSGGTSLRETQYF	TGTGCCAGCAGCGGGGGGACTAGCCTTCGGGAGACCCAGTACTTC
.	TRBD2	TRBJ2-7	TRBV20-1	CSARVSGKSSYEQYF	TGCAGTGCTAGGGTCAGCGGGAAAAGCTCCTACGAGCAGTACTTC
few	.	TRBJ1-1	TRBV7-2	CASSWGRMERLNTEAFF	TGTGCCAGCAGCTGGGGAAGGATGGAACGGTTGAACACTGAAGCTTTCTTT
.	TRBD2	TRBJ2-7	TRBV20-1	CSGVAASGFSEQYF	TGCAGTGGGGTGGCCGCTAGCGGGTTTTCCGAGCAGTACTTC
few	.	TRBJ1-4	TRBV7-8	CASSPDSLGQKLFF	TGTGCCAGCAGCCCCGACAGTCTTGGTCAAAAACTGTTTTTT
many	TRBD2	TRBJ2-3	TRBV4-2	CASSQGLAGADTQYF	TGTGCCAGCAGCCAAGGACTAGCGGGAGCAGATACGCAGTATTTT
few	.	TRBJ1-4	TRBV5-1	CASSLQGDDEKLFF	TGCGCCAGCAGCTTGCAGGGCGACGATGAAAAACTGTTTTTT
.	.	TRBJ1-1	TRBV4-3	CASSQVWTANTEAFF	TGCGCCAGCAGCCAAGTTTGGACAGCGAACACTGAAGCTTTCTTT
.	.	TRBJ1-3	TRBV28	CASSSRQTGNTIYF	TGTGCCAGCAGTTCTAGACAGACTGGAAACACCATATATTTT